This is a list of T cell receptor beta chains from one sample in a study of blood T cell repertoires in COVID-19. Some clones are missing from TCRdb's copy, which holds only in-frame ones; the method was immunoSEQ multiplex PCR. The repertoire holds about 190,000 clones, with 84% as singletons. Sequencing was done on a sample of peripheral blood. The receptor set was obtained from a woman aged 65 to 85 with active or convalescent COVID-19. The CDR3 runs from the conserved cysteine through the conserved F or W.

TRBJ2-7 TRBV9 CASSVASGDYEQYF
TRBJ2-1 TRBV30 CAWELRLARNEQFF
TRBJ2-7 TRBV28 CATRQGGASGRGYEQYF
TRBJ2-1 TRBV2 CASSDKRTYNEQFF
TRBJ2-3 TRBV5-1 CASSLTPGLAGRSTGPYF
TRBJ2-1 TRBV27 CASSLLGGSNNEQFF
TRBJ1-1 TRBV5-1 CASSLQGNTEAFF
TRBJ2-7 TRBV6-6 CASSLSTGENYEQYF
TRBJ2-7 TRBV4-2 CASRAASGSYEQYF
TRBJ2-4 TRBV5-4 CASSTRTGKNIQYF
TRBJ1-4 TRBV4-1 CASSQVRYRGTTNEKLFF
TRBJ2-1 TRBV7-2 CASSLGLAGRDEQFF
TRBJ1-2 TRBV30 CAWSEARGGYTF
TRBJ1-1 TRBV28 CASRGAGTGGWNTEAFF
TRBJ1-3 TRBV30 CAWSRQPGNTIYF
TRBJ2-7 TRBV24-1 CATSDLPTGEQYF
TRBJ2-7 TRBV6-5 CASTDPPGLVYEQYF
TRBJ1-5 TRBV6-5 CASRQGRDQPQHF
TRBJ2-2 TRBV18 CASSPLGDDTGELFF
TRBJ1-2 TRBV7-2 CASTLVWGGDGYTF
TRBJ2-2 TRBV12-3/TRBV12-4 CASSPYTGELFF
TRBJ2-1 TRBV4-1 CASSQLLGGIGEQFF
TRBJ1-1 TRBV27 CASRSPGGNTEAFF
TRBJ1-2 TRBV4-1 CASSTGDQGNYGYTF
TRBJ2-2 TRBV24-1 CATSRQGGTGELFF
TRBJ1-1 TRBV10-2 CASRPTGGRGTEAFF
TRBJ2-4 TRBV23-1 CASSQSSLTGPKNIQYF
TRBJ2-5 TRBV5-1 CASSLGYRGETQYF
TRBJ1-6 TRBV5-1 CASSYSGQGNSPLHF
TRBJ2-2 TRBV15 CATSRDGREWNTGELFF
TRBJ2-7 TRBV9 CASSDPGPYEQYF
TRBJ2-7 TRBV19 CASSVTSGFSYEQYF
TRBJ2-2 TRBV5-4 CASSPGLAGGLGYGELFF